This T cell receptor beta chain was found in a study of T cell responses to AZD1222 COVID-19 vaccine. Here immunoSEQ multiplex PCR was the method, and the copy in TCRdb shows in-frame clones only, minus some. The sample records under 200,000 clones, 70% to 90% being singletons. The CDR3 length is 11 residues. Germline-derived CDR1 and CDR2 are KGHSH and LQKENI. Trimming cost V 4 bases and J 4 bases, with 3 bases left between them. This specimen was peripheral blood, taken 28 days after the second AZD1222 dose. This chain links TRBV18 with TRBJ2-3; D unclear. This clonotype originated in an adult who received the AZD1222 COVID-19 vaccine. This chain's CDR3 is CASSRADTQYF. As DNA, the CDR3 is TGTGCCAGCTCACGCGCAGATACGCAGTATTTT.